The 29 T cell receptor beta chains below all came from one sample that was sequenced in a study of T cells in Graves' hyperthyroidism and ophthalmopathy. Using RNA transcripts as the source, TCR beta CDR3 regions were amplified. RT-PCR in the first round (using the HTBI primer set) targeted the TCR CDR3. TCRdb fed the multiplex PCR reads into MiXCR, producing one record per CDR3 protein. The repertoire holds hundreds of thousands of distinct CDR3 sequences, with around 20% as singletons. The sample taken for sequencing was blood. These TCRs come from a man aged 30 to 45 with Graves' ophthalmopathy.

This clonotype has just a few counts. The chain links TRBV11-3 to TRBJ2-3; 9 bases line up with TRBD1. Trimming at V came to 4 bases and at J to 3 bases, leaving 5 bases not matched to a gene. Germline V lookup: CDR1 SGHNT, CDR2 YENEEA. The CDR3 totals 15 residues. The CDR3 region has the DNA TGTGCCAGCAGCTACACAGGGGGCGCAACAGATACGCAGTATTTT. Its translation: CASSYTGGATDTQYF.

As regards this clonotype: It is unclear where the CDR3 begins or ends on the DNA, so no DNA is shown, and the CDR3 is as TCRdb lists it. This chain uses TRBV7-2 with TRBJ2-5; the D call in the table, TRBD2, was not verified against the DNA. The CDR3 is made up of 21 amino acids, end residues included. In germline, CDR1 is SGHTA, CDR2 FQGNSA. The CDR3 loop is CASSFYICSAVAGGPRETQYF.

This clonotype has just a few counts. The gene calls are TRBV28 and TRBJ2-4; a weak D match, TRBD1 (6 bases). V dropped 5 bases and J dropped 1 base, with 15 bases sitting between them. This CDR3 region has 16 residues. The germline V gene encodes CDR1 MDHEN and CDR2 SYDVKM. The CDR3, as DNA: TGTGCCAGCAGTCCCAACCAGGGGACGGCCAAAAACATTCAGTACTTC. It is translated as CASSPNQGTAKNIQYF.

This clonotype was detected only a few times. V is TRBV27 and J is TRBJ2-3; 8 bases align to TRBD2. This CDR3 has 16 amino acids. Germline values: CDR1 MNHEY, CDR2 SMNVEV (reference sequence). V lost 6 bases and J lost 6; bases outside the gene matches: 14. CDR3 DNA: TGTGCCAGCAGGGGGTTGCGGGGGGACGCAAGGGATACGCAGTATTTT. This translates into CASRGLRGDARDTQYF.

Many counts were recorded for this clonotype. The chain links TRBV7-2 to TRBJ2-7; a possible D gene is TRBD1 (6 bases). The length of the CDR3 is 16 residues. Trimming took off 3 bases at V and 1 base at J, with 16 bases between the two ends. CDR1 and CDR2 (germline): SGHTA, FQGNSA. DNA of the CDR3: TGTGCCAGCAGCTTTGGAATGGGGACATTATCCTACGAGCAGTACTTC. Translation gives CASSFGMGTLSYEQYF.

This clonotype was recorded many times. V gene TRBV28 combines with J gene TRBJ2-1; D is undetermined. This CDR3 comprises 13 residues. Germline assignment: CDR1 MDHEN and CDR2 SYDVKM. V lost 5 bases and J 10 bases, leaving 15 bases between the germline ends. The CDR3 is CASSPEFGAEQFF. The CDR3 DNA reads as TGTGCCAGCAGTCCCGAATTCGGCGCGGAGCAGTTCTTC.

The rearrangement joins TRBV18 to TRBJ1-1, with 7 nucleotides matching TRBD1. The CDR3 has 14 residues. Germline lookup yields CDR1 KGHSH and CDR2 LQKENI. V was pared by 8 bases and J by 8 bases, with 14 bases of the junction left unmatched. CDR3 DNA sequence: TGTGCCAGCACCCCGACAGGGATTACATCGGAAGCTTTCTTT. Encoded protein: CASTPTGITSEAFF.

The chain is built from TRBV7-2 and TRBJ2-3, with D hard to call. The CDR3 contains 15 residues. V lost 0 bases and J 4 bases, leaving 11 bases between the germline ends. Germline CDR1 is SGHTA and CDR2 is FQGNSA. CDR3 protein: CASSLAVPAPDTQYF. CDR3 in DNA: TGTGCCAGCAGCTTAGCGGTCCCGGCTCCAGATACGCAGTATTTT.

The sample holds a few counts of this clonotype. A much larger clone lies one base from this, so it may be a read error. CDR3 loop: CASSALPVDEQYF. The CDR3 DNA reads TGTGCCAGCAGCGCGCTGCCGGTGGACGAGCAGTACTTC. The rearrangement joins TRBV28 to TRBJ2-7; D ambiguous. This CDR3 spans 13 amino acids. V was pared by 6 bases and J by 5 bases, with 14 bases between. Germline V gives CDR1 MDHEN, CDR2 SYDVKM. Based on the CDR3 plus reference TRBV28 and TRBJ2-7, the full variable domain is DVKVTQSSRYLVKRTGEKVFLECVQDMDHENMFWYRQDPGLGLRLIYFSYDVKMKEKGDIPEGYSVSREKKERFSLILESASTNQTSMYLCASSALPVDEQYFGPGTRLTVT.

With respect to this clonotype: Given a much more abundant clone one base away, this may be a read error. V usage is TRBV7-9 and J usage is TRBJ2-1, with TRBD1 matching 9 bases. Germline CDR1 reads SEHNR; CDR2 reads FQNEAQ (reference sequence). V shed 5 bases, J shed 7 bases, and the junction held 12 bases outside the gene matches. The length of the CDR3 is 16 residues. The CDR3 DNA reads TGTGCCAGCAGCCTCTTGTCGGGACAGGGTTCAAATGAGCAGTTCTTC. It translates to CASSLLSGQGSNEQFF.

The J gene is TRBJ2-3, the V gene TRBV7-2; 10 bases line up with TRBD2. The CDR3 is made up of 18 amino acids. Looked up from germline, CDR1 is SGHTA and CDR2 is FQGNSA. The V segment lost 4 bases and the J segment 2 bases; nucleotides outside the gene matches: 12. CDR3 sequence (DNA): TGTGCCAGCAGCTACCAGGGTCTAGCGGGAGCTTTCACAGATACGCAGTATTTT. As protein: CASSYQGLAGAFTDTQYF.

At least ten counts were recorded for this clonotype. The CDR3 nucleotides read TGTGCCTGGAGTGTAAAGGGGGATGATGGCTACACCTTC. Protein product: CAWSVKGDDGYTF. The rearrangement uses TRBV30 and TRBJ1-2; a weak D match, TRBD1 (6 bases). The CDR3 contains 13 residues. V lost 0 bases to trimming and J lost 6 bases, with 11 bases between them. CDR1 and CDR2 (germline): GTSNPN, SVGIG (reference sequence).

The chain combines TRBV19 with TRBJ2-1, with 10 bases matching TRBD2. Germline CDR1 and CDR2: LNHDA and SQIVND (reference sequence). Unmatched junction bases numbered 14, after V lost 7 bases and J lost 8 bases. The CDR3 is 16 residues long. The DNA of the CDR3 is TGTGCCAGTAAGCAGGGGAGCAGCGGGAGGGCGCATGAGCAGTTCTTC. Protein: CASKQGSSGRAHEQFF.

CDR3 protein: CASSSWTGYSYEQYF. The CDR3 DNA reads TGTGCCAGCAGTTCCTGGACAGGATACTCCTACGAGCAGTACTTC. The chain carries TRBV27 and TRBJ2-7; 7 nucleotides match TRBD1. CDR1 and CDR2 from the germline V gene are MNHEY and SMNVEV (reference sequence). CDR3 size: 15 residues. Unmatched junction bases numbered 6, after V lost 4 bases and J lost 0 bases.

This clonotype was seen repeatedly, ten times or more. The chain links TRBV12-3 or TRBV12-4 to TRBJ1-4, with no clear D. The CDR3 sequence is 12 residues long. Trimming pared 5 bases from V and 6 bases from J, leaving 7 bases between. In DNA form, the CDR3 reads TGTGCCAGCAGTCCTCGCCATGAAAAACTGTTTTTT. Protein: CASSPRHEKLFF.

This clonotype has a single count. V usage is TRBV11-3 and J usage is TRBJ2-2, with 7 positions matching TRBD1. Germline values: CDR1 SGHNT, CDR2 YENEEA. J lost 2 bases, V lost 3 bases, and 9 bases had no gene match. This CDR3 region has 17 residues. For the CDR3, the DNA is TGTGCCAGCAGCTTCGCGACCGGGACAGAAAACACCGGGGAGCTGTTTTTT. Translating gives CASSFATGTENTGELFF. The variable domain in full, completed from reference TRBV11-3 and TRBJ2-2, reads EAGVVQSPRYKIIEKKQPVAFWCNPISGHNTLYWYLQNLGQGPELLIRYENEEAVDDSQLPKDRFSAERLKGVDSTLKIQPAELGDSAVYLCASSFATGTENTGELFFGEGSRLTVL.

This clonotype was observed a few times. The chain joins TRBV7-9 to TRBJ2-5; TRBD2 matches at 12 bases. Germline V gene data show CDR1 as SEHNR and CDR2 as FQNEAQ (reference sequence). The CDR3 is 17 amino acids. Trimming at V came to 8 bases and at J to 0 bases, leaving 10 bases not matched to a gene. The CDR3 DNA reads as TGTGCCAGCCATCTCCTGGGACTAGCGGGCAACCAAGAGACCCAGTACTTC. This codes for CASHLLGLAGNQETQYF.

The V call is TRBV9, the J call TRBJ1-3; 7 bases are shared with TRBD1. There are 16 residues in the CDR3. Per the germline V gene, CDR1 is SGDLS and CDR2 is YYNGEE. The V and J ends lost 0 bases and 6 bases, in that order; junction bases with no gene match: 9. The CDR3 reads CASSVGGRGLKNTIYF. CDR3 sequence (DNA): TGTGCCAGCAGCGTAGGGGGTAGGGGGCTTAAAAACACCATATATTTT.

This clonotype has more than one count but fewer than ten. The chain carries TRBV16 and TRBJ1-4; TRBD1 might be the D (6 bases). Trimming took 0 bases from V and 2 from J, leaving 10 bases between them. CDR1 is KGHSY and CDR2 is FQNENV in the germline V gene. The CDR3 is made up of 16 amino acids. DNA for the CDR3: TGTGCCAGCAGCCAATCGAGGCAGGGGACTAATGAAAAACTGTTTTTT. This codes for CASSQSRQGTNEKLFF.

Of note for this clonotype: At one boundary the junction diverges from the germline segment, which might be a read error. The rearrangement joins TRBV6-2 or TRBV6-3 to TRBJ2-1; TRBD2 is a possible D gene (7 bases). Germline CDR1 and CDR2: MNHEY and SVGEGT. The CDR3 is 17 amino acids. CDR3 DNA sequence: TGTGCCAGCAGTCCTTGGGGGGGGCTGGCAGCCTCCAATGAGCGGTTCTTC. Protein: CASSPWGGLAASNERFF.

This clonotype was counted at least ten times. This chain joins TRBV2 and TRBJ2-5; D is unclear. V lost 6 bases, J lost 5 bases, and 13 bases lay in between. Germline CDR1 and CDR2: SNHLY and FYNNEI. This CDR3 region has 13 residues. The CDR3 DNA follows: TGTGCCAGCAGACAAGAGGTTCTGGAGACCCAGTACTTC. Protein sequence: CASRQEVLETQYF.

The chain joins TRBV7-2 to TRBJ2-3, with 10 bases fitting TRBD2. Germline V gene data show CDR1 as SGHTA and CDR2 as FQGNSA. The J segment lost 6 bases and the V segment lost 3 bases, leaving 3 bases of the junction unmatched. This CDR3 has 14 residues. DNA for the CDR3: TGTGCCAGCAGCTTCGGGACTAGCGCCGATACGCAGTATTTT. Its translation is CASSFGTSADTQYF.

This clonotype was seen more than once but under ten times. This sequence joins TRBV14 and TRBJ1-2; no definite D call. This CDR3 region has 17 residues. The germline V gene encodes CDR1 SGHDN and CDR2 FVKESK. The V and J ends lost 2 bases and 2 bases respectively, with 18 bases between them. The CDR3 reads CASSQHLAYQFNYGYTF. The CDR3, as DNA: TGTGCCAGCAGCCAACACCTGGCCTACCAGTTCAACTATGGCTACACCTTC. Filled out from reference TRBV14 and TRBJ1-2, the complete variable domain reads EAGVTQFPSHSVIEKGQTVTLRCDPISGHDNLYWYRRVMGKEIKFLLHFVKESKQDESGMPNNRFLAERTGGTYSTLKVQPAELEDSGVYFCASSQHLAYQFNYGYTFGSGTRLTVV.

This clonotype was detected a few times. The rearrangement links TRBV20-1 to TRBJ2-3; 8 bases match TRBD2. The V and J ends lost 5 bases and 4 bases, in that order; junction bases with no gene match: 11. The CDR3 consists of 15 residues. The germline V gene has CDR1 DFQATT and CDR2 SNEGSKA (reference sequence). CDR3 loop: CSAPNSGKGADTQYF. For the CDR3, the DNA is TGCAGTGCTCCCAATAGCGGGAAAGGGGCAGATACGCAGTATTTT.

V usage is TRBV5-1 and J usage is TRBJ2-7; 8 nucleotides match TRBD1. Germline trimming cut 1 base from V and 4 bases from J; bases unmatched to any gene: 13. CDR1 is SGHRS, CDR2 YFSETQ, per germline. There are 17 residues in the CDR3. The CDR3 sequence is CASSLSVRGTGNYEQYF. CDR3 DNA sequence: TGCGCCAGCAGCTTGTCAGTTCGGGGGACAGGCAATTACGAGCAGTACTTC.

The CDR3 is CASSLAPSVWETQYF. In nucleotides, the CDR3 is TGTGCCAGCAGCTTAGCACCGAGCGTGTGGGAGACCCAGTACTTC. This rearrangement joins TRBV7-9 to TRBJ2-5; D gene ambiguous. From germline, CDR1 is SEHNR and CDR2 FQNEAQ (reference sequence). The CDR3 spans 15 residues. V shed 0 bases and J shed 5 bases, with 13 bases lying between them. Full variable domain (outside the CDR3, taken from reference TRBV7-9 and TRBJ2-5): DTGVSQNPRHKITKRGQNVTFRCDPISEHNRLYWYRQTLGQGPEFLTYFQNEAQLEKSRLLSDRFSAERPKGSFSTLEIQRTEQGDSAMYLCASSLAPSVWETQYFGPGTRLLVL.

The chain has TRBV7-3 and TRBJ2-1; weak D call: TRBD2 (5 bases). Trimming removed 5 bases at V and 7 bases at J, with 12 bases between. CDR3 length: 13 residues. Germline V gene lookup returns CDR1 SGHTA and CDR2 FQGTGA. The CDR3 coding sequence is TGTGCCAGCAGCCGGCTAGCATGGAATGAGCAGTTCTTC. It translates to CASSRLAWNEQFF. The full variable domain, in which reference TRBV7-3 and TRBJ2-1 provide the parts outside the CDR3, is GAGVSQTPSNKVTEKGKYVELRCDPISGHTALYWYRQSLGQGPEFLIYFQGTGAADDSGLPNDRFFAVRPEGSVSTLKIQRTERGDSAVYLCASSRLAWNEQFFGPGTRLTVL.

The table lists this clonotype with a few counts. This chain uses TRBV5-1 with TRBJ2-3; D is unclear. V was clipped by 2 bases and J by 5 bases, with 6 bases between them. The CDR3 totals 12 residues. Germline CDR1 and CDR2: SGHRS and YFSETQ. The chain's CDR3 is CASSFSEDTQYF. DNA of the CDR3: TGCGCCAGCAGCTTTAGTGAAGATACGCAGTATTTT.

This clonotype was detected only a few times. The chain carries TRBV6-1 and TRBJ1-1; the D is unclear. The CDR3 extends over 14 amino acids. Per germline, CDR1 MNHNS and CDR2 SASEGT. Deletions cut 0 bases from V and 7 bases from J, with 12 bases between. CDR3 residues: CASSEAGKGHEAFF. The CDR3 DNA follows: TGTGCCAGCAGTGAAGCGGGGAAGGGTCATGAAGCTTTCTTT.